These T cell receptor beta chains were read from a single sample in a study of T cells in Graves' hyperthyroidism and ophthalmopathy. TCRdb passed the multiplex PCR reads through MiXCR, listing each CDR3 protein once. The sample holds a few hundred thousand distinct CDR3 sequences, less than 20% seen once. Sequencing used blood. Receptors originate from a man between 18 and 29 years old with Graves' ophthalmopathy. Both conserved end residues are trimmed from each CDR3.

v_gene | CDR3aa
TRBV18 | ASSPQDTWQY
TRBV7-8 | ASSLPLPYEQY
TRBV3-1 | ASSQGPQGGEPQH
TRBV7-2 | ASSLNRLAGNTGELF
TRBV28 | ASSLKGFIGYT
TRBV10-3 | AISELRQTRVEQY
TRBV14 | ASSQDRIRVQETQY
TRBV20-1 | SARTGKFSYEQY
TRBV10-3 | AISGTGAGGGETQY
TRBV28 | ASRMTGGADTEAF
TRBV13 | ASSFGQGISGANVLT
TRBV20-1 | SARLDAPSYEQY
TRBV27 | ASSWTAYNEQF
TRBV5-1 | ASSDVRTPLGELF
TRBV7-6 | ASSLEQNYGYT
TRBV5-8 | ASSLGVGYYEQY
TRBV4-1 | ASSQEKVGGARNEQF
TRBV6-1 | ASRDRSGEQY
TRBV13 | ASSLPRGEETQY
TRBV10-3 | AISRMEEQF
TRBV3-1 | ASSQLAGGFTDTQY
TRBV6-1 | ASSERPHSEQY
TRBV2 | ASGLISYEQY
TRBV20-1 | SARTWRENGELF
TRBV6-1 | ASSHRGRNYEQY
TRBV6-1 | ASVRYTEAF
TRBV28 | ASSFLTNPSNEKLF
TRBV6-1 | ASSPLRGTTQETQY
TRBV2 | ASRGQGVNQPQH
TRBV7-6 | ASSGRNDNEQF
TRBV4-1 | ASSPYEEAEQY
TRBV5-1 | ASSFSGDYEQY
TRBV2 | ASSGGEVTEAF
TRBV9 | ASSRSLDRNTGELF
TRBV20-1 | SARVSMSTGELF
TRBV18 | ASSWTLSDGYT
TRBV5-1 | ASSQQGSGNTIY